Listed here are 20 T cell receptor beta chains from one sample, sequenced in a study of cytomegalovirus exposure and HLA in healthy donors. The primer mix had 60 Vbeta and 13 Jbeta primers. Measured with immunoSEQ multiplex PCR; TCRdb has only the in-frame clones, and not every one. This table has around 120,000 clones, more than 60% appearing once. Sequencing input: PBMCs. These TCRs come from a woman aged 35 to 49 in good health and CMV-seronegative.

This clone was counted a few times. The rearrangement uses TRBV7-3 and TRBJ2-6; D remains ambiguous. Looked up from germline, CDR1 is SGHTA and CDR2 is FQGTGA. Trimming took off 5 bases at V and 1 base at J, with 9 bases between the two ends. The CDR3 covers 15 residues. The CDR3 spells CASSPARSGANVLTF. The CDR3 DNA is TGTGCCAGCAGCCCCGCCCGGTCTGGGGCCAACGTCCTGACTTTC.

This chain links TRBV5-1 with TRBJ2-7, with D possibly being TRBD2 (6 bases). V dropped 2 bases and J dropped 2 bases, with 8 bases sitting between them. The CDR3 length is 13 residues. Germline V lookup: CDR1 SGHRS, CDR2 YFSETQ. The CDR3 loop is CASSLLAPYEQYF. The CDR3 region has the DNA TGCGCCAGCAGCTTACTAGCTCCCTACGAGCAGTACTTC.

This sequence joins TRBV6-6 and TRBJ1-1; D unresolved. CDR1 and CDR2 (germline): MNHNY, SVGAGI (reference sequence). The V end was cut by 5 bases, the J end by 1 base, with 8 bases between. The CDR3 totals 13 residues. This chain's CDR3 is CASSPKKNTEAFF. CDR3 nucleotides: TGTGCCAGCAGTCCAAAAAAGAACACTGAAGCTTTCTTT.

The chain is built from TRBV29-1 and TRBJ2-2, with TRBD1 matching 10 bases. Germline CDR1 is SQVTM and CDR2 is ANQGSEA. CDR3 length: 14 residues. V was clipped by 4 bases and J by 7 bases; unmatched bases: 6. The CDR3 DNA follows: TGCAGCGTTGTCGGACAGGGGGAGGACGGGGAGCTGTTTTTT. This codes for CSVVGQGEDGELFF.

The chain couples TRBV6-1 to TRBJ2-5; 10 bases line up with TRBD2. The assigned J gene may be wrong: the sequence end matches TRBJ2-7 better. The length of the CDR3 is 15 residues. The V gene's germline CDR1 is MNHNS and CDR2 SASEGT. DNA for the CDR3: TGTGCCAGCAGACGCGGGACTAGCGTTGAATACGAGCAGTACTTC. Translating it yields CASRRGTSVEYEQYF.

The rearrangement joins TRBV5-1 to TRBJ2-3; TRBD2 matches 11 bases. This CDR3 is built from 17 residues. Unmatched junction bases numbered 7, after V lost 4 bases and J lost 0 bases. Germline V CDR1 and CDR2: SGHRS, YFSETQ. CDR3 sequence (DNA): TGCGCCAGCAGCACCCTAACTAGCGGGGGCAGCACAGATACGCAGTATTTT. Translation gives CASSTLTSGGSTDTQYF.

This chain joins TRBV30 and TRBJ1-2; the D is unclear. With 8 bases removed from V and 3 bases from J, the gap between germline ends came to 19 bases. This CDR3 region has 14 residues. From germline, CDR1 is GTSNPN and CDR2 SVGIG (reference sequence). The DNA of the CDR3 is TGTGCCAGTTCGACTGGCAGAGGTGACTATGGCTACACCTTC. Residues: CASSTGRGDYGYTF.

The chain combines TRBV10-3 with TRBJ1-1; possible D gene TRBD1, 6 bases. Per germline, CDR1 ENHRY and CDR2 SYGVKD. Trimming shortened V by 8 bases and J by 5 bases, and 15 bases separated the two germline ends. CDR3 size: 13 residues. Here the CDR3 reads CAIAQGGGTEAFF. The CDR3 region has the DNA TGTGCCATCGCACAGGGCGGGGGGACTGAAGCTTTCTTT.

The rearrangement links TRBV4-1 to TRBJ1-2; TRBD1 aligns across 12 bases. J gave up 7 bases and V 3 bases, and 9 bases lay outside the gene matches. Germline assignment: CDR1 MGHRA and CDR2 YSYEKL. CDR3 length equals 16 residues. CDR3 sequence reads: CASSQERRGQGAGYTF. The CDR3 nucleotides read TGCGCCAGCAGCCAGGAGCGAAGGGGACAGGGGGCTGGCTACACCTTC.

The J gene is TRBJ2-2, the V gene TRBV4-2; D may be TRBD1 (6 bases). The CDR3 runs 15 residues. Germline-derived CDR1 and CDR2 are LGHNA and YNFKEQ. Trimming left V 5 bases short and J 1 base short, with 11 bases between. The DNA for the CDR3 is TGTGCCAGCAGCAGACGACAGGAGAACACCGGGGAGCTGTTTTTT. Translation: CASSRRQENTGELFF.

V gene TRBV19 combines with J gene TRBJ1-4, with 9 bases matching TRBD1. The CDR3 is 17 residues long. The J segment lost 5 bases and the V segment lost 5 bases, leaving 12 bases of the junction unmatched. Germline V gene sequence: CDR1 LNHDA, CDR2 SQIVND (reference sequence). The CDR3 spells CASSLLGAGTGNEKLFF. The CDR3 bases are TGTGCCAGTAGTCTACTGGGGGCCGGGACAGGGAATGAAAAACTGTTTTTT.

The CDR3: CASRATGTVYGYTF. CDR3 nucleotide sequence: TGTGCCAGCAGAGCCACAGGTACCGTCTATGGCTACACCTTC. The J gene is TRBJ1-2, the V gene TRBV2; D possibly corresponds to TRBD1 (5 bases). This CDR3 has 14 amino acids. V was trimmed by 6 bases and J by 4 bases, leaving 15 bases between them. Germline-derived CDR1 and CDR2 are SNHLY and FYNNEI.

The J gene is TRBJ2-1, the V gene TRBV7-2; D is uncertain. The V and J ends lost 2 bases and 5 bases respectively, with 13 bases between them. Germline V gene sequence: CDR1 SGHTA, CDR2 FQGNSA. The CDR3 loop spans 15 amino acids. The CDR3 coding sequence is TGTGCCAGCAGCTTACCTGCCCGCGCCCACAATGAGCAGTTCTTC. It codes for CASSLPARAHNEQFF.

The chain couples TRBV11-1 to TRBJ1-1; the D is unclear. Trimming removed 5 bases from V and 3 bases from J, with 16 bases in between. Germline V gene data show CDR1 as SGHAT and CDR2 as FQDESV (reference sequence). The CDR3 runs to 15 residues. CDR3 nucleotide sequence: TGTGCCAGCAGCCTCGCCCCGGGTTGGGACACTGAAGCTTTCTTT. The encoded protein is CASSLAPGWDTEAFF.

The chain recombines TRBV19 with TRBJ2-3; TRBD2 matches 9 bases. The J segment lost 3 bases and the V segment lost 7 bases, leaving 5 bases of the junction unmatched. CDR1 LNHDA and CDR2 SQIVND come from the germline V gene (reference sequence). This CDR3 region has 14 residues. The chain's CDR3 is CASTLAGVTDTQYF. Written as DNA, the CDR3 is TGTGCCAGTACCTTAGCGGGAGTAACAGATACGCAGTATTTT.

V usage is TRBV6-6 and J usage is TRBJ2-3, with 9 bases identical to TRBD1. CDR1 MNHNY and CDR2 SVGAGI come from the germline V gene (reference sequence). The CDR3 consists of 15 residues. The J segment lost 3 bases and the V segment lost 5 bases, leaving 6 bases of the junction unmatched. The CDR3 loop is CASSPKDRGTDTQYF. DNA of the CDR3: TGTGCCAGCAGTCCTAAGGACAGGGGAACAGATACGCAGTATTTT.

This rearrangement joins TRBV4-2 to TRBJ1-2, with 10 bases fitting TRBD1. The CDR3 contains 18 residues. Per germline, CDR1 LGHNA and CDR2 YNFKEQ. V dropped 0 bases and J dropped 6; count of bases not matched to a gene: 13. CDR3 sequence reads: CASSQESRQGASSHGYTF. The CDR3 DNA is TGTGCCAGCAGCCAAGAATCGAGACAGGGGGCGTCTTCCCATGGCTACACCTTC.

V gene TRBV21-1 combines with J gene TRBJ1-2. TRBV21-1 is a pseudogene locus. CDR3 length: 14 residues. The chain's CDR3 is CASSPPREGTGYTF. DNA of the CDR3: TGTGCCAGCAGCCCCCCTCGGGAGGGGACCGGCTACACCTTC.

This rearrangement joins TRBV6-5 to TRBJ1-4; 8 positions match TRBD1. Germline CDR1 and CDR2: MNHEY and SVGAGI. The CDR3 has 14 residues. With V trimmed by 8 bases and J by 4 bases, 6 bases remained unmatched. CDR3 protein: CASGNRGNNEKLFF. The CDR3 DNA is TGTGCCAGCGGTAACAGGGGGAATAATGAAAAACTGTTTTTT.

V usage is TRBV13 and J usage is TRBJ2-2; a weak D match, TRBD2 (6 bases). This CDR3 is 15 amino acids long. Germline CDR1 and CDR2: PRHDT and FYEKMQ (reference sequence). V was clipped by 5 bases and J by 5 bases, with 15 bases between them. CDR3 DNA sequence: TGTGCCAGCAGCCCGGCCGGGACTTATACCGGGGAGCTGTTTTTT. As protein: CASSPAGTYTGELFF.